This T cell receptor (beta chain) was identified in a study of T cells expressing NK-cell markers. Study information: The study sequenced eight donors, seven HCMV-seropositive and one seronegative. Study-wide results and caveats: CD8+ T cells in over 5 donors included dominant NKG2C+ clonotypes at roughly 1.0-7.5%.

With respect to this clonotype: Its matching antigen is unknown.

Reprocessing the 5' RACE reads, TCRdb reports a single entry for every CDR3 protein and omits DNA. Recorded for this sample: around 100,000 distinct CDR3 sequences. Looked up from germline, CDR1 is SQVTM and CDR2 is ANQGSEA. CDR3 size: 15 residues. The sequenced material came from blood T cells: a sorted CD56 or NKG2C T cell subset, CD4+ or CD8+ T cells, or bulk PBMC T cells (not recorded which). The V call is TRBV29-1, the J call TRBJ1-2; the TRBD1 assignment by TCRdb is unverifiable without DNA. This receptor was taken from a woman between 18 and 69 years old in good health. CDR3 residues: CSVRSGTANNYGYTF.